The T cell receptor beta chain described here comes from a study of vaccination and CD4 T cells after COVID-19. Study summary: In culture, cells were exposed to overlapping spike peptides from SARS-CoV-2, HCoV-NL63, HCoV-OC43 and HCoV-229E.

The sample's treatment: 10-day PBMC culture with coronavirus spike peptide pools or control peptides (ViraFEST assay). By sample share, this clonotype is medium-sized. Its antigen is still unknown. The Oncomine TCR Beta short-read assay was what sequenced the DNA obtained from cultured CD4+ T cells. From the PCR reads, TCRdb called clonotypes with MiXCR, one entry per CDR3 protein. Of roughly 10,000 distinct CDR3 sequences detected, roughly 64% appear once; the ten largest clones hold 17%. Germline V CDR1 and CDR2: SGHTA, FQGNSA. The CDR3 is made up of 16 amino acids. Trimming removed 0 bases from V and 2 bases from J; junction bases left unmatched: 5.

The TCR originated in a human donor who had recovered from COVID-19. The gene calls are TRBV7-2 and TRBJ2-7, with 9 nucleotides matching TRBD2. Input material: CD4+ T cells from blood, cultured in vitro. CDR3 residues: CASSLAHGGGAYEQYF. CDR3 coding DNA: TGTGCCAGCAGCTTAGCGCACGGCGGGGGGGCCTACGAGCAGTACTTC.